Listed below are T cell receptor beta chains from one sample, sequenced in a study of blood T cells in healthy people across ages. TCRdb fed the 5' RACE reads into MiXCR, producing one record per CDR3 protein. Among about 1.6 million distinct CDR3 sequences listed, approximately 32% were seen once. Sequencing input: blood. The origin of the receptors is a woman aged 25 to 39 in good health. The CDR3 runs from the conserved cysteine through the conserved F or W. The D gene is left open where the match is weak. Not every row has a clone size; where given, it reads once, few, many or a size class.

cdr3_length clone_size j_call v_call d_call cdr3_nt cdr3_aa
15 NA TRBJ1-4 TRBV4-1 NA TGCGCCAGCAGCCGATGGGGACAAAATAATGAAAAACTGTTTTTT CASSRWGQNNEKLFF
12 few TRBJ1-6 TRBV4-1 NA TGCGCCAGCAGCCATCAAAAGGGCCCCCTCCACTTT CASSHQKGPLHF
13 many TRBJ1-2 TRBV29-1 TRBD1 TGCAGCGTTGGAGGACAGGGTTTTTATGGCTACACCTTC CSVGGQGFYGYTF
16 few TRBJ2-3 TRBV20-1 TRBD2 TGCAGTGCTAGTCTAGCGGGGGGGACTGTCACCGATACGCAGTATTTT CSASLAGGTVTDTQYF
12 many TRBJ2-5 TRBV4-1 NA TGCGCCAGCAGCCAAGCCCCGCAGACCCAGTACTTC CASSQAPQTQYF
16 NA TRBJ2-1 TRBV9 TRBD2 TGTGCCAGCAGCGTAGATGCCGGACTAGCGGGAGAGGAGCAGTTCTTC CASSVDAGLAGEEQFF
13 NA TRBJ1-2 TRBV29-1 NA TGCAGCGTTAAGACACAGGCCAAGGAGGGGTACACCTTC CSVKTQAKEGYTF
15 once TRBJ1-2 TRBV29-1 NA TGCAGCCACAGGGACACTAACCGTCACCTCTATGGCTACACCTTC CSHRDTNRHLYGYTF
19 NA TRBJ2-5 TRBV6-2/TRBV6-3 TRBD2 TGTGCCAGCACCCGCTGGAGGGGACTAGCGGGGGGATACCAAGAGACCCAGTACTTC CASTRWRGLAGGYQETQYF
14 NA TRBJ2-7 TRBV18 NA TGTGCCAGCCGTCCGGGGGGCGGGACCTACGAGCAGTACTTC CASRPGGGTYEQYF
13 NA TRBJ2-7 TRBV24-1 NA TGTGCCACCAGTGATCCCCTCCGGTACGAGCAGTACTTC CATSDPLRYEQYF
12 once TRBJ1-2 TRBV28 NA TGTGCCGGCAGTTTATCTGGTTATGGCTACACCTTC CAGSLSGYGYTF
15 few TRBJ2-7 TRBV5-1 NA TGCGCCAGCAGCTTGGGGGCAGGTGAGGTCGACGAGCAGTACTTC CASSLGAGEVDEQYF
12 NA TRBJ2-3 TRBV20-1 NA TGCAGTGATACGCGGGACTCCCTTCAGCAGTATTTT CSDTRDSLQQYF
14 once TRBJ1-1 TRBV15 NA TGTGCCACCAGCAGAAAGGGAGCAGGGGCTCAAGCTTTCTTT CATSRKGAGAQAFF
14 NA TRBJ1-2 TRBV5-1 NA TGCGCCAGCAGCTTACAGACCTTAAACTATGGCTACACCTTC CASSLQTLNYGYTF
13 few TRBJ1-1 TRBV20-1 TRBD1 TGCAGTGTCCCGGGACAGTCCCGATTGGAAGCTTTCTTT CSVPGQSRLEAFF
12 NA TRBJ1-1 TRBV4-1 NA TGCGCCAGCAGCCAAGATACGGGGGAAGCTTTCTTT CASSQDTGEAFF
15 NA TRBJ2-7 TRBV11-2 NA TGTGCCAGCAGCCAAGCCCCGACCAAAAACTACGAGCAGTACTTC CASSQAPTKNYEQYF
13 NA TRBJ2-7 TRBV28 NA TGTGCCAGCAGTTTAGCGGGGAACGACGAGCAGTACTTC CASSLAGNDEQYF
17 NA TRBJ2-7 TRBV6-1 TRBD2 TGTGCCAGCAGCCGCACCCGACTAGCGGGAGGGACCTACGAGCAGTACTTC CASSRTRLAGGTYEQYF
15 NA TRBJ2-1 TRBV6-6 TRBD2 TGTGCCAGCAGTTACGCGTCGGGGGGAAGGGGTGAGCAGTTCTTC CASSYASGGRGEQFF
13 few TRBJ1-5 TRBV29-1 NA TGCAGCGTTGCAGGACAGCCCAATCAGCCCCAGCATTTT CSVAGQPNQPQHF
12 NA TRBJ2-7 TRBV28 NA TGTGCCAGCAGTACCCTTTCCTACGAGCAGTACTTC CASSTLSYEQYF
16 few TRBJ2-5 TRBV4-2 TRBD2 TGTGCCAGCAGCCAAGATTGGGGGAGGGATCAGGAGACCCAGTACTTC CASSQDWGRDQETQYF
14 NA TRBJ1-1 TRBV7-9 NA TGTGCCAGCAGCTCCGGACACTTGAACACTGAAGCTTTCTTT CASSSGHLNTEAFF
16 NA TRBJ2-3 TRBV5-1 TRBD1 TGCGCCAGCAGCGGGGCAGTACAGGGGAGCACAGATACGCAGTATTTT CASSGAVQGSTDTQYF
15 few TRBJ1-1 TRBV7-2 TRBD1 TGTGCCAGCAGCTCCCCGGGACAGATGAACACTGAAGCTTTCTTT CASSSPGQMNTEAFF
15 NA TRBJ1-2 TRBV27 TRBD1 TGTGCCAGCAGTTTCGGACAGGGGTTTGACTATGGCTACACCTTC CASSFGQGFDYGYTF
20 few TRBJ2-6 TRBV4-1 NA TGCGCCAGCAGCCAAGACCTGGGGCAGACCTTACTCTCTGGGGCCAACGTCCTGACTTTC CASSQDLGQTLLSGANVLTF
17 few TRBJ2-1 TRBV4-1 NA TGCGCCAGCAGCCAAGGGCCCCTCCGGGCAGGATACAATGAGCAGTTCTTC CASSQGPLRAGYNEQFF
13 few TRBJ2-4 TRBV24-1 NA TGTGCCACCAGTGATTCCGATAAGGACTCGAGGTACTTC CATSDSDKDSRYF
14 NA TRBJ2-7 TRBV2 TRBD2 TGTGCCAGCTTAAACGTCGCGGGAGGTTTCGAGCAGTACTTC CASLNVAGGFEQYF
14 NA TRBJ1-2 TRBV7-2 TRBD1 TGTGCCAGCAGCTTAAATGGACAGGGGAATGGCTACACCTTC CASSLNGQGNGYTF
17 many TRBJ2-7 TRBV4-2 NA TGTGCCAGCAGCCAAGATAATAACTCCCCGAGCTCCTACGAGCAGTACTTC CASSQDNNSPSSYEQYF
16 few TRBJ2-5 TRBV7-9 NA TGTGCCAGCAGCCCCCGGGGCGGCCGATCCGGGGAGACCCAGTACTTC CASSPRGGRSGETQYF
14 few TRBJ2-7 TRBV27 NA TGTGCCAGCAGTTTATTAGGAAAGGACTACGAGCAGTACTTC CASSLLGKDYEQYF
13 NA TRBJ2-1 TRBV7-9 TRBD1 TGTGCCAGCAGCCACCGACAGGGCCATGAGCAGTTCTTC CASSHRQGHEQFF
14 NA TRBJ2-2 TRBV20-1 NA TGCAGTGCTAGAGTACCGATCGACACCGGGGAGCTGTTTTTT CSARVPIDTGELFF
14 few TRBJ1-2 TRBV12-3/TRBV12-4 NA TGTGCCAGCAGTTCGTCGGGGCCTCTGCTTGGCTACACCTTC CASSSSGPLLGYTF